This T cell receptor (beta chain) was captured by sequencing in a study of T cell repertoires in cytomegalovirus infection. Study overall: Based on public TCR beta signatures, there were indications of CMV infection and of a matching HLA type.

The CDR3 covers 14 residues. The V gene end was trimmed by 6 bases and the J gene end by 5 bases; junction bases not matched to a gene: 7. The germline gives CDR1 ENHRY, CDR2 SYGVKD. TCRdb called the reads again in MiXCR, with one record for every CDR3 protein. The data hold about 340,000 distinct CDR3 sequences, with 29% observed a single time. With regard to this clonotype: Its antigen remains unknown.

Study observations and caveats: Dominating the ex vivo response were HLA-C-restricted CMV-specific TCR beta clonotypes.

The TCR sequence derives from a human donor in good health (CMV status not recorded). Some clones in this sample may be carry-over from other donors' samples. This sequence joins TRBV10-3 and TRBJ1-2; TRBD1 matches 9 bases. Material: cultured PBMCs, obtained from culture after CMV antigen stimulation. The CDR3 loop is CAISRTGAGYGYTF. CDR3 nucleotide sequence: TGTGCCATCAGCAGGACAGGGGCCGGGTATGGCTACACCTTC.